The 29 T cell receptor beta chains below were found in one sample sequenced in a study of T cell repertoires in cytomegalovirus infection. TCRdb redid the calling of the reads with MiXCR, one entry per CDR3 protein. The table includes 200,000 to 300,000 distinct CDR3 sequences, 12% to 15% detected once. Sequenced input: PBMCs. The receptor source for this set is a human donor in good health (CMV status not recorded). Some clones in this sample may be carry-over from other donors' samples.

The chain recombines TRBV2 with TRBJ2-7; no clear D. Between the trimmed V and J ends, which lost 2 bases and 0 bases, there was a span of 8 bases. The CDR3 totals 14 residues. The germline gives CDR1 SNHLY, CDR2 FYNNEI. In DNA, the CDR3 is TGTGCCAGCAGTGAATACGGAGCCTCCTACGAGCAGTACTTC. Translating gives CASSEYGASYEQYF.

This clonotype came up many times. The rearrangement uses TRBV5-1 and TRBJ2-2; TRBD1 matches 9 bases. The CDR3 runs to 15 residues. The V segment lost 3 bases and the J segment 1 base; nucleotides outside the gene matches: 1. Germline V gene sequence: CDR1 SGHRS, CDR2 YFSETQ. CDR3 sequence (DNA): TGCGCCAGCAGCTGGGACAGGGAGAACACCGGGGAGCTGTTTTTT. Translated, it gives CASSWDRENTGELFF.

This chain joins TRBV3-1 and TRBJ2-5; no clear D gene. This CDR3 comprises 14 residues. Germline V gene sequence: CDR1 LGHDT, CDR2 YNNKEL (reference sequence). V lost 0 bases, J lost 7 bases, and 12 bases lay in between. The CDR3 DNA reads as TGTGCCAGCAGCCAAGATGTGCGGATCGGGACCCAGTACTTC. Translated, it gives CASSQDVRIGTQYF.

This clonotype occurred a few times. J is TRBJ1-4 and V is TRBV20-1; D not certain. Germline V CDR1 and CDR2: DFQATT, SNEGSKA (reference sequence). This CDR3 is 12 amino acids long. The V end lost 6 bases, the J end lost 8 bases, and 13 bases lay between the germline ends. CDR3 bases: TGCAGTGCCAAACGTATAGGAGAAAAACTGTTTTTT. Residues: CSAKRIGEKLFF.

The chain combines TRBV2 with TRBJ2-5; 7 positions agree with TRBD1. The germline gives CDR1 SNHLY, CDR2 FYNNEI. V lost 6 bases to trimming and J lost 5 bases; unmatched junction nucleotides: 12. The CDR3 consists of 15 residues. The CDR3 sequence is CASSKDRARTETQYF. The DNA of the CDR3 is TGTGCCAGCAGCAAAGACAGGGCTCGTACGGAGACCCAGTACTTC.

This clonotype was seen more than once but under ten times. The rearrangement joins TRBV6-4 to TRBJ2-3, with D possibly being TRBD1 (6 bases). V was trimmed by 4 bases and J by 2 bases, leaving 10 bases between them. The CDR3 is 14 residues long. Per the germline V gene, CDR1 is MRHNA and CDR2 is SNTAGT. CDR3 DNA: TGTGCCAGCAGTGGGGACAAGTCCACAGATACGCAGTATTTT. Protein sequence: CASSGDKSTDTQYF.

With respect to this clonotype: Germline is not matched at one junction end, which may reflect a read error. The V gene is TRBV5-1, the J gene TRBJ2-3; 7 positions agree with TRBD2. Germline loops: CDR1 SGHRS, CDR2 YFSETQ. The CDR3 is 16 amino acids. The CDR3 DNA reads TGCGCCGGCAGCTTGGGAGGGGAGATTGGCACAGATACGCAGTATTTT. The encoded protein is CAGSLGGEIGTDTQYF.

This clonotype appeared a few times. This chain connects TRBV12-3 or TRBV12-4 to TRBJ1-4; D unclear. V lost 1 base, J lost 10 bases, and 13 bases lay in between. The CDR3 has 14 amino acids. This CDR3 is CASSLDSTVAKLFF. As DNA, the CDR3 is TGTGCCAGCAGTTTAGACAGCACAGTAGCAAAACTGTTTTTT.

The sample holds many counts of this clonotype. The V call is TRBV6-2 or TRBV6-3, the J call TRBJ1-1; D is undetermined. The CDR3 covers 12 residues. V lost 2 bases to trimming and J lost 3 bases, with 4 bases between them. Germline V lookup: CDR1 MNHEY, CDR2 SVGEGT. Here the CDR3 reads CASSYRDTEAFF. The CDR3 coding sequence is TGTGCCAGCAGTTACAGGGACACTGAAGCTTTCTTT.

This clonotype appeared a few times. CDR3 loop: CSVEDRGGEKYF. CDR3 nucleotides: TGCAGCGTTGAAGATCGGGGGGGAGAGAAGTACTTC. The J gene is TRBJ2-4, the V gene TRBV29-1; TRBD2 matches at 8 bases. This CDR3 region has 12 residues. V dropped 0 bases and J dropped 14; count of bases not matched to a gene: 6. Germline-derived CDR1 and CDR2 are SQVTM and ANQGSEA.

This clonotype was seen a few times. J is TRBJ2-3 and V is TRBV20-1; the match to TRBD2 covers 9 bases. The germline V gene encodes CDR1 DFQATT and CDR2 SNEGSKA (reference sequence). This CDR3 has 16 residues. J was trimmed by 3 bases and V by 3 bases; bases with no gene match: 10. This chain's CDR3 is CSASNRREGPTDTQYF. The CDR3 DNA follows: TGCAGTGCTAGTAATCGGCGGGAGGGCCCAACAGATACGCAGTATTTT.

V is TRBV20-1 and J is TRBJ2-5; the D call may be TRBD1 or TRBD2 (5 bases each). Trimming took off 2 bases at V and 5 bases at J, with 18 bases between the two ends. The CDR3 extends over 15 amino acids. Germline V gene data show CDR1 as DFQATT and CDR2 as SNEGSKA (reference sequence). The CDR3 loop is CSARNYRRGTETQYF. The CDR3 DNA reads TGCAGTGCTAGAAACTACAGGAGAGGGACGGAGACCCAGTACTTC.

This clonotype was picked up a small number of times. V and J are TRBV18 and TRBJ2-5, with D unclear. This CDR3 has 14 amino acids. Germline V lookup: CDR1 KGHSH, CDR2 LQKENI. Trimming took off 2 bases at V and 5 bases at J, with 12 bases between the two ends. CDR3 nucleotides: TGTGCCAGCTCACCAATCCCCGTCGGGGAGACCCAGTACTTC. Translation: CASSPIPVGETQYF.

This clonotype was counted only a few times. The chain carries TRBV10-3 and TRBJ1-1; D might be TRBD1 (5 bases). Trimming cost V 7 bases and J 1 base, with 10 bases left between them. CDR3 length: 13 residues. Germline CDR1 and CDR2: ENHRY and SYGVKD. Written as DNA, the CDR3 is TGTGCCATCATTTCGGGACCGAACACTGAAGCTTTCTTT. This sequence encodes CAIISGPNTEAFF.

This clonotype has at least ten counts. The chain joins TRBV6-2 or TRBV6-3 to TRBJ1-1; possible D gene TRBD1, 5 bases. Trimming pared 4 bases from V and 2 bases from J, leaving 14 bases between. The length of the CDR3 is 15 residues. The germline gives CDR1 MNHEY, CDR2 SVGEGT. CDR3 region: CASSSRRERNTEAFF. The CDR3 DNA sequence: TGTGCCAGCAGTTCCCGCAGGGAAAGAAACACTGAAGCTTTCTTT.

This clonotype was seen a few times. The chain couples TRBV5-4 to TRBJ1-2; D is ambiguous. Trimming removed 2 bases at V and 6 bases at J, with 20 bases between. Germline V lookup: CDR1 SGHNT, CDR2 YYREEE (reference sequence). This CDR3 has 16 residues. The CDR3 DNA reads TGTGCCAGCAGCTTTAATAGTCAGGCGCTCCCCAATGGCTACACCTTC. It translates to CASSFNSQALPNGYTF.

This clonotype was recorded many times. The chain employs TRBV10-3 and TRBJ1-1; the D is unclear. V lost 10 bases to trimming and J lost 1 base, with 16 bases between them. CDR1 is ENHRY and CDR2 is SYGVKD in the germline V gene. This CDR3 contains 14 residues. For the CDR3, the DNA is TGTGCCACCAAGTTTGGGTTGGGGAACACTGAAGCTTTCTTT. Translated, it gives CATKFGLGNTEAFF.

This clonotype occurred a few times. The V and J genes are TRBV19 and TRBJ2-7, with D maybe TRBD2 (7 bases). V gave up 3 bases and J gave up 3 bases, with 27 bases separating them. The CDR3 runs 19 residues. CDR1 is LNHDA, CDR2 SQIVND, per germline (reference sequence). CDR3 protein: CASSIPRPGQPTGGYEQYF. The CDR3 DNA reads as TGTGCCAGTAGTATCCCTCGACCCGGACAGCCGACGGGGGGCTACGAGCAGTACTTC.

This clonotype occurred a few times. The chain is built from TRBV28 and TRBJ1-1, with 12 nucleotides matching TRBD1. Germline V gives CDR1 MDHEN, CDR2 SYDVKM. V was pared by 7 bases and J by 4 bases, with 10 bases of the junction left unmatched. CDR3 length equals 16 residues. In nucleotides, the CDR3 is TGTGCCAGCAAAGTATGGGGACAGGGGGCCCTCACTGAAGCTTTCTTT. As protein: CASKVWGQGALTEAFF.

This clonotype was detected many times. The chain recombines TRBV7-2 with TRBJ2-1; no clear D. The CDR3 has 16 residues. The V end was cut by 1 base, the J end by 6 bases, with 16 bases between. Germline-derived CDR1 and CDR2 are SGHTA and FQGNSA. The CDR3 DNA reads TGTGCCAGCAGCTTAGAGGGCCCTTTTAGGGTCAATGAGCAGTTCTTC. Protein: CASSLEGPFRVNEQFF.

In regard to this clonotype: A much larger clone differs by one base, so this may be a read error. Since no conserved phenylalanine or tryptophan closes the CDR3, a read error is the likely cause. V and J are TRBV7-8 and TRBJ2-2; 11 bases align to TRBD2. The length of the CDR3 is 17 residues. V lost 5 bases to trimming and J lost 5 bases; unmatched junction nucleotides: 10. Germline CDR1 and CDR2: SGHVS and FQNEAQ. CDR3 residues: CASSISSGRPLTGELFC. The DNA of the CDR3 is TGTGCCAGCAGCATTTCTAGCGGGAGGCCGTTGACCGGGGAGCTGTTTTGT.

This clonotype has at least ten counts. The chain links TRBV11-1 to TRBJ2-4; D is uncertain. Trimming took off 5 bases at V and 0 bases at J, with 11 bases between the two ends. Per germline, CDR1 SGHAT and CDR2 FQDESV (reference sequence). This CDR3 comprises 15 residues. Here the CDR3 DNA reads TGTGCCAGCAGCCCGGAGTGGGAAGCCAAAAACATTCAGTACTTC. This encodes CASSPEWEAKNIQYF.

This clonotype was counted a single time. The V call is TRBV19, the J call TRBJ2-1, with D possibly being TRBD2 (7 bases). Looked up from germline, CDR1 is LNHDA and CDR2 is SQIVND (reference sequence). Trimming left V 6 bases short and J 1 base short, with 10 bases between. The length of the CDR3 is 14 residues. The CDR3 region is CASRGGRSYNEQFF. The DNA for the CDR3 is TGTGCCAGTAGGGGGGGGCGTTCCTACAATGAGCAGTTCTTC.

This clonotype was found many times. This chain links TRBV6-1 with TRBJ2-3, with 8 bases lining up with TRBD1. Germline CDR1 MNHNS, CDR2 SASEGT. V lost 5 bases, J lost 2 bases, and 6 bases stayed unmatched. The CDR3 is made up of 15 amino acids. CDR3: CASSLTGEATDTQYF. Written as DNA, the CDR3 is TGTGCCAGCAGTCTGACAGGGGAAGCCACAGATACGCAGTATTTT.

A remark on this clonotype: One end of the junction fails to match germline, which may point to a read error. The rearrangement links TRBV15 to TRBJ2-3, with a tentative D call TRBD2 (5 bases). The germline gives CDR1 LNHNV, CDR2 YYDKDF (reference sequence). This CDR3 has 15 amino acids. CDR3 sequence (DNA): TGTACCACCAGCAGAGGCGGGCTGATCACAGATACGCAGTATTTT. The encoded protein is CTTSRGGLITDTQYF.

This clonotype was picked up a small number of times. V is TRBV27 and J is TRBJ2-3; 8 bases match TRBD1. The ends lost 6 bases at V and 4 bases at J; junction bases unmatched: 6. Germline loops: CDR1 MNHEY, CDR2 SMNVEV (reference sequence). This CDR3 region has 14 residues. CDR3 sequence: CASRLEGQADTQYF. The CDR3 DNA sequence: TGTGCCAGCAGGCTAGAGGGACAGGCAGATACGCAGTATTTT.

This clonotype has only a few counts. The rearrangement joins TRBV7-6 to TRBJ2-7, with TRBD1 matching 11 bases. This CDR3 is built from 16 residues. Unmatched junction bases numbered 7, after V lost 0 bases and J lost 6 bases. The germline CDR1 and CDR2 sequences are SGHVS and FNYEAQ. The CDR3 region is CASSLAPGTGGFEQYF. CDR3 DNA: TGTGCCAGCAGCTTAGCCCCCGGGACAGGGGGTTTCGAGCAGTACTTC.

This clonotype was counted many times. This chain joins TRBV2 and TRBJ1-5, with TRBD1 matching 7 bases. CDR3 length: 15 residues. Per the germline V gene, CDR1 is SNHLY and CDR2 is FYNNEI. Losses at the gene ends were 2 bases for V and 4 bases for J; bases not matched to a gene: 5. CDR3 region: CASSENRGLNQPQHF. The DNA of the CDR3 is TGTGCCAGCAGTGAAAACAGGGGACTGAATCAGCCCCAGCATTTT.

The genes are TRBV6-5 and TRBJ2-7; the match to TRBD1 covers 7 bases. The CDR3 covers 14 residues. Germline loops: CDR1 MNHEY, CDR2 SVGAGI. The V and J ends lost 5 bases and 3 bases, in that order; junction bases with no gene match: 7. The CDR3 DNA follows: TGTGCCAGCAGTCCGGGACAGTTTTACTACGAGCAGTACTTC. It translates to CASSPGQFYYEQYF.